Following are 32 T cell receptor beta chains from one sample sequenced in a study of blood T cell repertoires in COVID-19. Clones were read by immunoSEQ multiplex PCR, and TCRdb kept only the in-frame ones, dropping some. The table shows 250,000 or so clones, with 90% occurring only once. What was sequenced was peripheral blood. Receptors were obtained from a man aged 25-45 years with COVID-19, enrolled during active disease.

The V call is TRBV5-6, the J call TRBJ1-3; D is unresolved. Trimming left V 2 bases short and J 3 bases short, with 12 bases between. The CDR3 is 15 amino acids. Germline CDR1 is SGHDT and CDR2 is YYEEEE. In nucleotides, the CDR3 is TGTGCCAGCAGCTTCCGGCAGGTTAATGGAAACACCATATATTTT. Amino acid sequence: CASSFRQVNGNTIYF.

The rearrangement joins TRBV28 to TRBJ1-5, with 10 bases lining up with TRBD1. CDR1 and CDR2 from the germline V gene are MDHEN and SYDVKM. The CDR3 has 16 residues. Losses at the gene ends were 3 bases for V and 2 bases for J; bases not matched to a gene: 4. CDR3 in DNA: TGTGCCAGCAGTTTCGGACAGGGGGTGGGCAATCAGCCCCAGCATTTT. It translates to CASSFGQGVGNQPQHF.

V gene TRBV9 combines with J gene TRBJ2-3, with TRBD2 matching over 10 bases. This CDR3 has 17 amino acids. Trimming at V came to 1 base and at J to 1 base, leaving 6 bases not matched to a gene. In germline, CDR1 is SGDLS, CDR2 YYNGEE. CDR3 sequence reads: CASSVIGAGGGTDTQYF. The CDR3 nucleotides are TGTGCCAGCAGCGTAATCGGAGCGGGAGGGGGCACAGATACGCAGTATTTT.

In this sample, this clone turned up once. Here the CDR3 DNA reads TGTGCCAGCAGCAGACTTACGGCTATGAACACTGAAGCTTTCTTT. Amino acid sequence: CASSRLTAMNTEAFF. V and J are TRBV7-3 and TRBJ1-1; D call uncertain. The CDR3 totals 15 residues. With 5 bases removed from V and 0 bases from J, the gap between germline ends came to 13 bases. Germline V gene sequence: CDR1 SGHTA, CDR2 FQGTGA.

The J gene is TRBJ2-1, the V gene TRBV6-6; 8 bases line up with TRBD2. The CDR3 is 15 residues long. The V gene's germline CDR1 is MNHNY and CDR2 SVGAGI (reference sequence). The trim removed 5 bases at V and 8 bases at J, leaving 11 bases unmatched. This CDR3 is CASSPSGGRNDEQFF. CDR3 coding DNA: TGTGCCAGCAGTCCTTCGGGGGGGCGAAACGATGAGCAGTTCTTC.

The CDR3 sequence: CASSFGGQYTEKGSYEQYF. The CDR3 DNA sequence: TGTGCCAGCAGCTTCGGAGGGCAATATACCGAGAAGGGCTCCTACGAGCAGTACTTC. The chain couples TRBV7-7 to TRBJ2-7, with TRBD2 as a possible D gene (6 bases). V lost 3 bases and J 0 bases, leaving 24 bases between the germline ends. Germline V gene sequence: CDR1 SSHAT, CDR2 FNYEAQ (reference sequence). This CDR3 spans 19 amino acids.

This clone was picked up a small number of times. The chain recombines TRBV10-2 with TRBJ1-5; D call uncertain. Germline-derived CDR1 and CDR2 are WSHSY and SAAADI. Trimming removed 3 bases from V and 4 bases from J, with 7 bases in between. The CDR3 has 13 residues. CDR3 region: CASSEQQNQPQHF. CDR3 bases: TGCGCCAGCAGTGAACAGCAGAATCAGCCCCAGCATTTT.

The CDR3: CASRRVRNTEAFF. The DNA for the CDR3 is TGTGCCAGCAGGAGGGTTAGGAACACTGAAGCTTTCTTT. The chain uses TRBV6-5 and TRBJ1-1; D uncertain. The CDR3 length is 13 residues. Germline values: CDR1 MNHEY, CDR2 SVGAGI. Trimming cost V 6 bases and J 1 base, with 9 bases left between them.

V is TRBV13 and J is TRBJ1-6; no reliable D call. CDR3 length: 13 residues. The germline V gene has CDR1 PRHDT and CDR2 FYEKMQ (reference sequence). Trimming stripped 5 bases from V and 4 bases from J, with 6 bases between. This CDR3 is CASSRSYNSPLHF. In DNA, the CDR3 is TGTGCCAGCAGCCGGTCGTATAATTCACCCCTCCACTTT.

The genes are TRBV3-1 (or the pseudogene TRBV3-2) and TRBJ1-3; possible D gene TRBD1, 6 bases. This CDR3 is 16 amino acids long. Trimming pared 0 bases from V and 3 bases from J, leaving 12 bases between. In germline, CDR1 is LGHDT, CDR2 YNNKEL (reference sequence). The CDR3 region has the DNA TGTGCCAGCAGCCAAGAAATAGGGGGTTTTGGAAACACCATATATTTT. This gives the protein CASSQEIGGFGNTIYF.

J is TRBJ2-3 and V is TRBV6-1; D gene ambiguous. This CDR3 has 13 amino acids. Germline lookup yields CDR1 MNHNS and CDR2 SASEGT. V lost 3 bases, J lost 3 bases, and 7 bases lay in between. The CDR3 spells CASSDPRTDTQYF. The CDR3 region has the DNA TGTGCCAGCAGTGACCCGCGTACAGATACGCAGTATTTT.

The chain is built from TRBV28 and TRBJ2-7; 9 bases are shared with TRBD1. Germline CDR1 is MDHEN and CDR2 is SYDVKM. J gave up 5 bases and V 5 bases, and 7 bases lay outside the gene matches. This CDR3 region has 14 residues. CDR3 sequence: CASSPGDRENEQYF. The CDR3 region has the DNA TGTGCCAGCAGTCCAGGGGACAGGGAAAACGAGCAGTACTTC. The variable domain in full, completed from reference TRBV28 and TRBJ2-7, reads DVKVTQSSRYLVKRTGEKVFLECVQDMDHENMFWYRQDPGLGLRLIYFSYDVKMKEKGDIPEGYSVSREKKERFSLILESASTNQTSMYLCASSPGDRENEQYFGPGTRLTVT.

The chain carries TRBV18 and TRBJ1-2; TRBD1 aligns across 12 bases. The CDR3 totals 17 residues. CDR1 and CDR2 from the germline V gene are KGHSH and LQKENI. Germline trimming cut 2 bases from V and 7 bases from J; bases unmatched to any gene: 11. Written as DNA, the CDR3 is TGTGCCAGCTCACCAAAAGCTACCGGGACAGGGGGCCTTGGCTACACCTTC. It specifies CASSPKATGTGGLGYTF.

The chain combines TRBV24-1 with TRBJ2-3, with 8 bases fitting TRBD1. Trimming cost V 9 bases and J 3 bases; bases outside gene matches: 7. The CDR3 is 14 residues long. Germline CDR1 KGHDR, CDR2 SFDVKD. CDR3 sequence: CATLGDRPTDTQYF. The CDR3 bases are TGTGCCACCTTAGGGGACAGGCCGACAGATACGCAGTATTTT.

The chain combines TRBV15 with TRBJ2-2; D gene unclear. CDR1 and CDR2 from the germline V gene are LNHNV and YYDKDF (reference sequence). V shed 0 bases and J shed 1 base, with 6 bases lying between them. The CDR3 is made up of 15 amino acids. This CDR3 is CATSRDRWNTGELFF. The DNA of the CDR3 is TGTGCCACCAGCAGAGATCGGTGGAACACCGGGGAGCTGTTTTTT.

The gene calls are TRBV19 and TRBJ2-2; 10 bases are shared with TRBD2. Germline V gene data show CDR1 as LNHDA and CDR2 as SQIVND (reference sequence). The CDR3 extends over 16 amino acids. V dropped 5 bases and J dropped 7; count of bases not matched to a gene: 10. The CDR3 protein is CASSGASGSLGGELFF. The CDR3, as DNA: TGTGCCAGTAGTGGGGCTAGCGGGAGTCTGGGCGGGGAGCTGTTTTTT.

The rearrangement uses TRBV7-9 and TRBJ1-6; 8 positions agree with TRBD1. Germline V gene data show CDR1 as SEHNR and CDR2 as FQNEAQ (reference sequence). J was trimmed by 7 bases and V by 5 bases; bases with no gene match: 4. The CDR3 contains 14 residues. CDR3 bases: TGTGCCAGCAGCCTGGACAGGGACAATTCACCCCTCCACTTT. Its translation is CASSLDRDNSPLHF.

The rearrangement uses TRBV19 and TRBJ1-2; TRBD1 agrees at 7 bases. With V trimmed by 7 bases and J by 0 bases, 17 bases remained unmatched. The CDR3 covers 18 residues. From germline, CDR1 is LNHDA and CDR2 SQIVND (reference sequence). CDR3 sequence: CASNKGGGTAFPNYGYTF. The CDR3 nucleotides read TGTGCCAGTAATAAGGGCGGCGGGACAGCCTTCCCTAACTATGGCTACACCTTC.

The rearrangement uses TRBV4-2 and TRBJ1-2; possibly TRBD1 for D (5 bases). V was trimmed by 0 bases and J by 3 bases, leaving 11 bases between them. Per germline, CDR1 LGHNA and CDR2 YNFKEQ. There are 15 residues in the CDR3. The CDR3 loop reads CASSQDLRADYGYTF. CDR3 sequence (DNA): TGTGCCAGCAGCCAAGATCTCAGGGCGGACTATGGCTACACCTTC.

The rearrangement links TRBV20-1 to TRBJ2-7, with 8 positions matching TRBD1. This CDR3 comprises 13 residues. Germline loops: CDR1 DFQATT, CDR2 SNEGSKA (reference sequence). After removal of 3 bases from V and 2 bases from J, the junction contained 3 bases not matched to a gene. The CDR3 coding sequence is TGCAGTGCTAGTGGGGGACAGGCCTACGAGCAGTACTTC. Translated, it gives CSASGGQAYEQYF.

The rearrangement links TRBV7-6 to TRBJ2-7; D may be TRBD2 (6 bases). Germline assignment: CDR1 SGHVS and CDR2 FNYEAQ. With 1 base removed from V and 4 bases from J, the gap between germline ends came to 8 bases. CDR3 length equals 13 residues. CDR3 bases: TGTGCCAGCAGCTTAGGGGGACTTTACGAGCAGTACTTC. Its translation: CASSLGGLYEQYF.

With regard to this clone: Other DNA sequences within the sample encode an identical CDR3. CDR3: CASSPGQGAYEQYF. DNA for the CDR3: TGCGCCAGCAGCCCGGGACAGGGGGCGTACGAGCAGTACTTC. This rearrangement joins TRBV5-1 to TRBJ2-7; TRBD1 matches at 12 bases. V shed 4 bases, J shed 4 bases, and the junction held 3 bases outside the gene matches. The length of the CDR3 is 14 residues. Germline CDR1 is SGHRS and CDR2 is YFSETQ.

The rearrangement uses TRBV19 and TRBJ1-4, with 8 bases lining up with TRBD1. CDR3 size: 17 residues. V lost 5 bases and J lost 1; bases outside the gene matches: 9. The germline V gene encodes CDR1 LNHDA and CDR2 SQIVND (reference sequence). CDR3 amino acids: CASSRQGTSLTNEKLFF. The CDR3 nucleotides are TGTGCCAGTAGTCGACAGGGGACCTCCTTAACTAATGAAAAACTGTTTTTT.

This CDR3 reads CASSQGLGGQTPLPQHF. The CDR3, as DNA: TGTGCCAGCAGCCAAGGTTTGGGGGGGCAAACCCCGTTGCCCCAGCATTTT. The chain has TRBV3-1 (or the pseudogene TRBV3-2) and TRBJ1-5, with D possibly being TRBD1 (6 bases). The germline CDR1 and CDR2 sequences are LGHDT and YNNKEL (reference sequence). CDR3 size: 17 residues. V was clipped by 1 base and J by 9 bases, with 22 bases between them.

The rearrangement uses TRBV6-5 and TRBJ1-5; D perhaps matches TRBD1 (5 bases). V shed 6 bases and J shed 6 bases, with 12 bases lying between them. The CDR3 is made up of 13 amino acids. Germline V gene sequence: CDR1 MNHEY, CDR2 SVGAGI. CDR3 residues: CASRPIQGQPQHF. The DNA of the CDR3 is TGTGCCAGCAGGCCCATCCAGGGTCAGCCCCAGCATTTT.

V usage is TRBV6-1 and J usage is TRBJ1-2, with D perhaps matching TRBD1 (6 bases). The CDR3 runs to 17 residues. Per the germline V gene, CDR1 is MNHNS and CDR2 is SASEGT. The V end lost 2 bases, the J end lost 2 bases, and 18 bases lay between the germline ends. CDR3 DNA: TGTGCCAGCAGTGAAAGGGGGGGGATCCATTCGAACTATGGCTACACCTTC. It yields the protein CASSERGGIHSNYGYTF.

J is TRBJ2-7 and V is TRBV7-9; D might be TRBD1 (5 bases). The CDR3 extends over 16 amino acids. The ends were cut back, 1 base at V and 5 bases at J, with 18 bases in the middle. The germline V gene encodes CDR1 SEHNR and CDR2 FQNEAQ (reference sequence). The CDR3 region is CASSLDPGLLGHEQYF. The CDR3 nucleotides read TGTGCCAGCAGCTTAGACCCCGGGCTCCTGGGGCACGAGCAGTACTTC.

The V call is TRBV4-1, the J call TRBJ2-1, with 8 bases matching TRBD2. The CDR3 is made up of 16 amino acids. V shed 1 base, J shed 8 bases, and the junction held 10 bases outside the gene matches. CDR1 is MGHRA, CDR2 YSYEKL, per germline. As DNA, the CDR3 is TGCGCCAGCAGCCAAGCGCCGGGACTAGAAGGACATGAGCAGTTCTTC. Translated, it gives CASSQAPGLEGHEQFF.

The chain has TRBV19 and TRBJ2-7; 12 nucleotides align to TRBD2. This CDR3 comprises 15 residues. V shed 5 bases, J shed 6 bases, and the junction held 8 bases outside the gene matches. The germline V gene encodes CDR1 LNHDA and CDR2 SQIVND (reference sequence). CDR3 sequence: CASSASSGRASEQYF. CDR3 DNA sequence: TGTGCCAGTAGTGCTTCTAGCGGGAGGGCCAGCGAGCAGTACTTC.

The CDR3 region is CATSVEAQETQYF. The CDR3 DNA reads as TGTGCCACCAGTGTGGAAGCGCAAGAGACCCAGTACTTC. V usage is TRBV24-1 and J usage is TRBJ2-5; D is unresolved. From germline, CDR1 is KGHDR and CDR2 SFDVKD. The CDR3 extends over 13 amino acids. The ends were cut back, 5 bases at V and 2 bases at J, with 8 bases in the middle.

Here the CDR3 reads CSVPGQGNYGYTF. Written as DNA, the CDR3 is TGCAGCGTTCCTGGACAGGGAAACTATGGCTACACCTTC. This rearrangement joins TRBV29-1 to TRBJ1-2; TRBD1 matches 8 bases. Germline CDR1 reads SQVTM; CDR2 reads ANQGSEA. The junction had 4 bases not matched to a gene; V was cut back by 5 bases and J by 2 bases. This CDR3 spans 13 amino acids.

This chain joins TRBV28 and TRBJ1-1, with TRBD1 identical over 10 bases. The CDR3 loop spans 14 amino acids. Losses at the gene ends were 6 bases for V and 6 bases for J; bases not matched to a gene: 7. The germline V gene has CDR1 MDHEN and CDR2 SYDVKM. CDR3 residues: CASSLRQGAAEAFF. CDR3 nucleotides: TGTGCCAGCAGCCTTAGACAGGGGGCTGCTGAAGCTTTCTTT.